This TCR beta chain was sequenced during a study of OX40 agonist ivuxolimab in advanced cancers. Study context: Clinicians treated patients with ivuxolimab, an agonistic anti-OX40 (CD134) antibody. At 65% to 85% male, the cohort had a mean age of roughly 60 years, ranging from about 23 to 79. Under the entry rules, prior anti-PD-1, anti-PD-L1 or anti-CTLA-4 therapy was allowed, and 35% to 40% had some.

Regarding this clone: Its antigen is still unknown.

The germline V gene encodes CDR1 SEHNR and CDR2 FQNEAQ (reference sequence). The CDR3 contains 11 residues. V lost 10 bases and J 7 bases, leaving 11 bases between the germline ends. Study-wide results and caveats: At doses 0.1 to 3.0 mg/kg, CD4+ and CD8+ clones expanded.

Clones were read by immunoSEQ multiplex PCR, and TCRdb kept only the in-frame ones, dropping some. Counted here are roughly 100,000 clones, roughly nine tenths occurring once; the ten biggest clones make up approximately 0.52%. The chain links TRBV7-9 to TRBJ2-1; D is uncertain. The receptor was derived from an adult with an advanced solid tumor such as melanoma, head and neck, liver or kidney cancer. The sequencing used CD4+ or CD8+ T cells sorted from blood, collected in a trial of the OX40 agonist ivuxolimab. The DNA for the CDR3 is TGTGCCACCGAGGACCGGAATGAGCAGTTCTTC. Translation gives CATEDRNEQFF.